This TCR beta chain was sequenced during a study of blood T cells in healthy people across ages. Sample-barcoded 5' priming and a J-beta primer mix drove a second PCR of roughly 6 to 12 cycles. TCRdb analysed the 5' RACE reads with MiXCR anew, one entry per CDR3 protein. This sample carries about 970,000 distinct CDR3 sequences, roughly 51% of them seen once, and the ten largest clones take about 21%. Germline loops: CDR1 MNHNY, CDR2 SVGAGI (reference sequence). This CDR3 has 17 residues. V was pared by 5 bases and J by 1 base, with 18 bases between. The sample holds a few counts of this clonotype. Sequencing was performed on blood. V gene TRBV6-6 combines with J gene TRBJ2-4; D possibly matches TRBD1 or TRBD2 (6 bases each). The clonotype originates from a woman aged 60 to 75 in good health. CDR3 amino acids: CASSPGGRTEAKNIQYF. The CDR3 DNA reads as TGTGCCAGCAGTCCCGGGGGCAGGACAGAGGCCAAAAACATTCAGTACTTC.